The 7 T cell receptor beta chains below come from one sample, sequenced in a study of cytomegalovirus exposure and HLA in healthy donors. With 60 Vbeta and 13 Jbeta primers, the PCR was carried out. Libraries were prepared by immunoSEQ multiplex PCR; TCRdb keeps only in-frame clonotypes and omits some of them. The sample yields fewer than 200,000 clones, around 65% seen once. Sequenced material: PBMCs. Source of these receptors: a woman aged 40 to 50 in good health and CMV-seropositive.

This clone was seen a few times. Within the sample, other DNA sequences also encode this same CDR3. The chain uses TRBV4-3 and TRBJ1-5; unclear D gene. The CDR3 covers 13 residues. Looked up from germline, CDR1 is LGHNA and CDR2 is YSLEER. The ends were cut back, 0 bases at V and 7 bases at J, with 7 bases in the middle. The CDR3 DNA follows: TGCGCCAGCAGCCAAGATCGCGGGCAGCCCCAGCATTTT. This translates into CASSQDRGQPQHF.

This chain connects TRBV7-9 to TRBJ2-1, with TRBD2 matching over 8 bases. The ends lost 4 bases at V and 9 bases at J; junction bases unmatched: 11. CDR1 and CDR2 (germline): SEHNR, FQNEAQ (reference sequence). This CDR3 comprises 15 residues. CDR3 coding DNA: TGTGCCAGCAGCTCTATTAGCGGGAAGGGCGGTGAGCAGTTCTTC. This codes for CASSSISGKGGEQFF.

V usage is TRBV7-8 and J usage is TRBJ1-1; D is undetermined. The germline V gene has CDR1 SGHVS and CDR2 FQNEAQ. V was trimmed by 10 bases and J by 1 base, leaving 4 bases between them. This CDR3 comprises 10 residues. CDR3 protein: CATGNTEAFF. The CDR3 DNA reads as TGTGCCACCGGGAACACTGAAGCTTTCTTT.

This clone was counted a single time. V usage is TRBV2 and J usage is TRBJ2-1; TRBD2 agrees at 8 bases. The J segment lost 8 bases and the V segment lost 3 bases, leaving 6 bases of the junction unmatched. Per germline, CDR1 SNHLY and CDR2 FYNNEI. The CDR3 is made up of 14 amino acids. CDR3 DNA sequence: TGTGCCAGCAGTGAGGGACTAGAGGTCTATGAGCAGTTCTTC. Translating gives CASSEGLEVYEQFF.

Worth noting for this clone: At one end the junction does not follow the germline gene, possibly because of a read error. The chain is built from TRBV5-6 and TRBJ1-2; 7 nucleotides line up with TRBD1. CDR1 and CDR2 from the germline V gene are SGHDT and YYEEEE. This CDR3 comprises 13 residues. CDR3 region: CASSSQGNYGYPF. For the CDR3, the DNA is TGTGCCAGCAGCTCACAGGGGAACTATGGCTACCCCTTC.

This clone has just one count. J is TRBJ2-7 and V is TRBV6-1, with D perhaps TRBD1 (5 bases). Deletions cut 4 bases from V and 1 base from J, with 8 bases between. The CDR3 is made up of 13 amino acids. The germline V gene encodes CDR1 MNHNS and CDR2 SASEGT. Here the CDR3 DNA reads TGTGCCAGCAGTGCCAGGGCGTCCTACGAGCAGTACTTC. This translates into CASSARASYEQYF.

This chain uses TRBV5-3 with TRBJ2-7; D gene unclear. TRBV5-3 is classed as an ORF, of uncertain function. V dropped 4 bases and J dropped 0 bases, with 17 bases sitting between them. The CDR3 is 16 residues long. The CDR3 nucleotides read TGTGCCAGAAGCCTGTTAACACCGACAAGCTCCTACGAGCAGTACTTC. Protein product: CARSLLTPTSSYEQYF.